A single sample gave rise to the 25 T cell receptor beta chains below, sequenced in a study of blood T cell repertoires in COVID-19 (dated by TCRdb to 2018 to 2021). The method was the immunoSEQ multiplex PCR assay. The clones in this table, taken by TCRdb from immuneACCESS, are in-frame only. Not every clone is retained; where verified, under half of the shortfall comes from an unresolved V gene, and the cause of the rest is unknown. A total of around 220,000 clones appear in this sample, 80% to 85% of them only once. The top ten clonotypes cover 6.8% of the sample. Sequenced material: PBMCs or T cells enriched from blood (not recorded which). These receptors all come from a woman aged 35 to 49 who had recovered from COVID-19.

This clone was observed once. This chain uses TRBV9 with TRBJ2-1, with 8 bases aligning to TRBD2. Germline CDR1 SGDLS, CDR2 YYNGEE. The CDR3 length is 16 residues. V lost 4 bases to trimming and J lost 2 bases; unmatched junction nucleotides: 8. Here the CDR3 DNA reads TGTGCCAGCAGCCAGGGAAGCGGGAGCCCCTACAATGAGCAGTTCTTC. It translates to CASSQGSGSPYNEQFF.

Only one count was recorded for this clone. The rearrangement links TRBV6-5 to TRBJ1-4; D is possibly TRBD1 (6 bases). V dropped 0 bases and J dropped 8 bases, with 13 bases sitting between them. Germline-derived CDR1 and CDR2 are MNHEY and SVGAGI. The CDR3 is made up of 15 amino acids. The CDR3 DNA sequence: TGTGCCAGCAGTTACTCGGACAGTCTAGGAGAAAAACTGTTTTTT. This codes for CASSYSDSLGEKLFF.

V and J are TRBV30 and TRBJ2-1; 8 bases line up with TRBD2. V shed 2 bases, J shed 8 bases, and the junction held 5 bases outside the gene matches. This CDR3 comprises 13 residues. The germline gives CDR1 GTSNPN, CDR2 SVGIG (reference sequence). CDR3 protein: CAWSSERGYEQFF. CDR3 nucleotide sequence: TGTGCCTGGAGTAGCGAGCGGGGGTATGAGCAGTTCTTC.

This chain uses TRBV7-3 with TRBJ2-7; TRBD2 aligns across 8 bases. Losses at the gene ends were 4 bases for V and 1 base for J; bases not matched to a gene: 6. Germline CDR1 SGHTA, CDR2 FQGTGA. The length of the CDR3 is 15 residues. The CDR3 DNA follows: TGTGCCAGCAGCTCATCTAGCGGGCCGTCCTACGAGCAGTACTTC. Its translation is CASSSSSGPSYEQYF. The full variable domain, rest sourced from reference TRBV7-3 and TRBJ2-7, is GAGVSQTPSNKVTEKGKYVELRCDPISGHTALYWYRQSLGQGPEFLIYFQGTGAADDSGLPNDRFFAVRPEGSVSTLKIQRTERGDSAVYLCASSSSSGPSYEQYFGPGTRLTVT.

The J gene is TRBJ1-6, the V gene TRBV7-8; a possible D gene is TRBD1 (6 bases). Germline-derived CDR1 and CDR2 are SGHVS and FQNEAQ. V shed 4 bases and J shed 10 bases, with 17 bases lying between them. The CDR3 length is 15 residues. The CDR3, as DNA: TGTGCCAGCAGCTACGGCAGGGGCCGCGGATCACCCCTCCACTTT. Translation: CASSYGRGRGSPLHF.

The V call is TRBV10-1, the J call TRBJ2-1, with 7 bases aligning to TRBD1. The trim removed 4 bases at V and 7 bases at J, leaving 10 bases unmatched. The CDR3 covers 15 residues. The germline gives CDR1 WNHNN, CDR2 SYGVQD (reference sequence). CDR3 nucleotides: TGCGCCAGCAGTGGGGGACAGAGTCTCGGGAATGAGCAGTTCTTC. Amino acid sequence: CASSGGQSLGNEQFF.

The rearrangement uses TRBV19 and TRBJ1-1; possible D gene TRBD1, 5 bases. CDR1 LNHDA and CDR2 SQIVND come from the germline V gene (reference sequence). The germline V and J ends were trimmed by 7 bases and 7 bases, with 13 bases remaining between them. The CDR3 length is 12 residues. CDR3: CASTLLGGEAFF. The CDR3 region has the DNA TGTGCCAGTACCCTCCTGGGGGGTGAAGCTTTCTTT.

V gene TRBV6-5 combines with J gene TRBJ2-3; D gene ambiguous. Germline V CDR1 and CDR2: MNHEY, SVGAGI. V gave up 6 bases and J gave up 7 bases, with 14 bases separating them. This CDR3 region has 13 residues. The CDR3 DNA reads TGTGCCAGCAGGCCCCTAAACGCTAATACGCAGTATTTT. It encodes CASRPLNANTQYF.

V usage is TRBV23-1 and J usage is TRBJ2-7; 13 positions match TRBD2. Being an ORF, TRBV23-1 has a function that is uncertain. V lost 8 bases to trimming and J lost 3 bases; unmatched junction nucleotides: 31. The CDR3 contains 23 residues. CDR3 sequence: CASVRPGVSPWTSGRKVVYEQYV. The CDR3 DNA reads TGCGCCAGCGTACGGCCCGGCGTCAGCCCATGGACTAGCGGGAGAAAGGTGGTCTACGAGCAGTACGTC.

V and J are TRBV6-5 and TRBJ2-7; D gene unclear. Between the trimmed V and J ends, which lost 2 bases and 2 bases, there was a span of 10 bases. This CDR3 contains 14 residues. Per the germline V gene, CDR1 is MNHEY and CDR2 is SVGAGI. CDR3 in amino acids: CASSYVVPTYEQYV. The CDR3 DNA reads TGTGCCAGCAGTTACGTGGTACCTACCTACGAGCAGTACGTC.

This clone has a handful of counts. CDR3 coding DNA: TGTGCCAGCAGCTTTTCCCCGCTAGCGGACTCCAATGAGCAGTTCTTC. Translation gives CASSFSPLADSNEQFF. The chain joins TRBV7-2 to TRBJ2-1, with 7 bases that match TRBD2. This CDR3 is 16 amino acids long. Trimming cost V 3 bases and J 6 bases; bases outside gene matches: 11. Looked up from germline, CDR1 is SGHTA and CDR2 is FQGNSA. Full variable domain (remainder filled in from reference TRBV7-2 and TRBJ2-1): GAGVSQSPSNKVTEKGKDVELRCDPISGHTALYWYRQSLGQGLEFLIYFQGNSAPDKSGLPSDRFSAERTGGSVSTLTIQRTQQEDSAVYLCASSFSPLADSNEQFFGPGTRLTVL.

This clone came up once. The chain carries TRBV4-1 and TRBJ2-1; 9 nucleotides match TRBD2. CDR1 and CDR2 (germline): MGHRA, YSYEKL. This CDR3 contains 17 residues. V shed 0 bases and J 6 bases; nucleotides not matched to a gene: 9. The CDR3 DNA is TGCGCCAGCAGCCAAGAAAGAGCGGGAGGCCAGTTCAATGAGCAGTTCTTC. The encoded protein is CASSQERAGGQFNEQFF.

This chain links TRBV24-1 with TRBJ1-6, with 8 bases aligning to TRBD1. CDR3 size: 19 residues. CDR1 is KGHDR and CDR2 is SFDVKD in the germline V gene. After removal of 4 bases from V and 4 bases from J, the junction contained 14 bases not matched to a gene. The CDR3 sequence is CATSDHPDRVNFYNSPLHF. Written as DNA, the CDR3 is TGTGCCACCAGTGACCACCCGGACAGGGTGAATTTTTATAATTCACCCCTCCACTTT.

The V gene is TRBV30, the J gene TRBJ1-6; the D gene is possibly TRBD1 (5 bases). The V and J ends lost 0 bases and 7 bases respectively, with 16 bases between them. CDR1 and CDR2 from the germline V gene are GTSNPN and SVGIG (reference sequence). The CDR3 is 16 residues long. The chain's CDR3 is CAWSVEAMRDNSPLHF. As DNA, the CDR3 is TGTGCCTGGAGTGTAGAAGCGATGCGGGACAATTCACCCCTCCACTTT.

This clone was seen only once. This chain links TRBV4-3 with TRBJ2-1; 11 bases fit TRBD2. In germline, CDR1 is LGHNA, CDR2 YSLEER. The CDR3 consists of 15 residues. V was pared by 4 bases and J by 5 bases, with 4 bases of the junction left unmatched. The CDR3 region has the DNA TGCGCCAGCAGCCTGGGACTAGCGGACCACAATGAGCAGTTCTTC. Translation gives CASSLGLADHNEQFF.

V is TRBV28 and J is TRBJ2-7; possible D gene TRBD2, 7 bases. V lost 6 bases and J lost 4, with 16 bases in between. The CDR3 spans 14 residues. Germline CDR1 and CDR2: MDHEN and SYDVKM. The CDR3 sequence is CASRRGGASYEQYF. The CDR3 nucleotides read TGTGCCAGCAGAAGGGGGGGCGCGTCGTACGAGCAGTACTTC.

This chain connects TRBV11-2 to TRBJ1-4, with TRBD1 as a possible D gene (5 bases). Trimming took off 4 bases at V and 3 bases at J, with 15 bases between the two ends. CDR1 is SGHAT, CDR2 FQNNGV, per germline. CDR3 length equals 16 residues. CDR3 sequence reads: CASSYGHYSANEKLFF. CDR3 bases: TGTGCCAGCAGCTACGGACATTACTCGGCTAATGAAAAACTGTTTTTT.

J is TRBJ1-2 and V is TRBV7-9; the D is unclear. V was pared by 3 bases and J by 8 bases, with 13 bases between. The CDR3 covers 13 residues. The germline gives CDR1 SEHNR, CDR2 FQNEAQ (reference sequence). CDR3 residues: CASSLVSPGGYTF. CDR3 DNA sequence: TGTGCCAGCAGCTTGGTCTCCCCGGGGGGCTACACCTTC.

This chain connects TRBV4-1 to TRBJ2-7, with unresolved D. The V and J ends lost 1 base and 3 bases respectively, with 7 bases between them. Germline V CDR1 and CDR2: MGHRA, YSYEKL. This CDR3 spans 13 amino acids. The CDR3 coding sequence is TGCGCCAGCAGCCAAGTAGGAGACTACGAGCAGTACTTC. This encodes CASSQVGDYEQYF.

The J gene is TRBJ1-6, the V gene TRBV30; 9 positions match TRBD1. The CDR3 has 13 amino acids. CDR1 and CDR2 from the germline V gene are GTSNPN and SVGIG (reference sequence). J lost 10 bases, V lost 5 bases, and 6 bases had no gene match. CDR3 DNA sequence: TGTGCCTGGCACGGGACAGGGCTCTCACCCCTCCACTTT. Translation gives CAWHGTGLSPLHF. Full variable domain (missing parts from reference TRBV30 and TRBJ1-6): SQTIHQWPATLVQPVGSPLSLECTVEGTSNPNLYWYRQAAGRGLQLLFYSVGIGQISSEVPQNLSASRPQDRQFILSSKKLLLSDSGFYLCAWHGTGLSPLHFGNGTRLTVT.

The chain recombines TRBV27 with TRBJ2-7, with 8 nucleotides matching TRBD1. Looked up from germline, CDR1 is MNHEY and CDR2 is SMNVEV (reference sequence). The CDR3 is 13 amino acids. Germline trimming cut 7 bases from V and 4 bases from J; bases unmatched to any gene: 6. The CDR3 loop is CASKGQGRYEQYF. CDR3 sequence (DNA): TGTGCCAGCAAAGGACAGGGAAGGTACGAGCAGTACTTC.

This chain joins TRBV2 and TRBJ1-1; D gene uncertain. V dropped 6 bases and J dropped 5 bases, with 16 bases sitting between them. CDR3 length: 14 residues. Germline CDR1 SNHLY, CDR2 FYNNEI. The DNA for the CDR3 is TGTGCCAGCAGCGAGGTTCGGGGAGGGACTGAAGCTTTCTTT. This encodes CASSEVRGGTEAFF.

This clone has only one observation. The rearrangement links TRBV12-3 or TRBV12-4 to TRBJ2-7, with D possibly matching TRBD2 (6 bases). V gave up 5 bases and J gave up 4 bases, with 12 bases separating them. CDR3 length: 13 amino acids. The CDR3, as DNA: TGTGCCAGCAGTGGACGGGGGTCGTACGAGCAGTACTTC. Its protein is CASSGRGSYEQYF.

The chain recombines TRBV5-1 with TRBJ2-2; D gene unclear. V lost 2 bases and J 0 bases, leaving 8 bases between the germline ends. Germline V gene data show CDR1 as SGHRS and CDR2 as YFSETQ. The CDR3 sequence is 15 residues long. The CDR3 loop is CASSLGGTNTGELFF. The CDR3 coding sequence is TGCGCCAGCAGCTTAGGCGGTACGAACACCGGGGAGCTGTTTTTT.

The chain joins TRBV29-1 to TRBJ1-2; weak D call: TRBD1 (5 bases). Trimming took off 4 bases at V and 4 bases at J, with 10 bases between the two ends. CDR3 size: 12 residues. Germline V gene lookup returns CDR1 SQVTM and CDR2 ANQGSEA. CDR3 protein: CSVVGGPYGYTF. As DNA, the CDR3 is TGCAGCGTTGTCGGGGGTCCCTATGGCTACACCTTC.